This T cell receptor (beta chain) was documented in a study of cytomegalovirus exposure and HLA in healthy donors. Findings and caveats of the study: Segments of the TCR beta V type were, in most cases, productive about 90% or about 30% of the time in an earlier analysis. A later analysis reportedly found that, within productive TCRs, an Asian-associated ancestry cluster had fewer N-insertions than the mean observed across the approximately 700 donors. DRB1 had the most TCR associations and HLA-C the fewest, a later analysis found, with rates varying by HLA locus.

As for this clone: The target antigen is unknown.

A multiplex PCR was run with 60 Vbeta primers and 13 Jbeta primers. Here immunoSEQ multiplex PCR was the method, and the copy in TCRdb shows in-frame clones only, minus some. In all, the sample yields 50,000 to 60,000 clones. There were likely unrecorded immune exposures, though donors were nominally healthy when sampled. The CDR3 length is 16 residues. Germline V gives CDR1 SNHLY, CDR2 FYNNEI. V trimming: 1 base; J trimming: 4 bases; junction bases outside the gene matches: 5. The TCR comes from a male donor in good health and CMV-seronegative. The V call is TRBV2, the J call TRBJ2-3; 10 bases line up with TRBD2. Sequencing used PBMCs. CDR3 protein: CASSEVAAGGADTQYF. The CDR3 region has the DNA TGTGCCAGCAGTGAAGTTGCAGCGGGAGGGGCAGATACGCAGTATTTT.